A selection of T cell receptor beta chains follows, all from one sample in a study of OX40 agonist ivuxolimab in advanced cancers. The repertoire was sequenced with immunoSEQ multiplex PCR; TCRdb's copy has only in-frame clones and lacks some. The sample carries some 60,000 clones, roughly nine tenths recorded once. Sequencing used CD4+ or CD8+ T cells sorted from blood, obtained in a trial of the OX40 agonist ivuxolimab. The receptors derive from an adult with an advanced solid tumor such as melanoma, head and neck, liver or kidney cancer. Both conserved end residues are part of each CDR3. A D gene is named only where the DNA matches it firmly. Clone size appears in some rows only: once, few, many, or a class for an expanded clone.

d_call: NA
j_call: TRBJ2-1
v_call: TRBV27
clone_size: NA
cdr3_nt: NA
cdr3_aa: CASSLASGREQFF

d_call: NA
j_call: TRBJ2-1
v_call: TRBV2
clone_size: NA
cdr3_nt: TGTGCCAGCAGTCCGGGACTGAGCCCTAATGAGCAGTTCTTC
cdr3_aa: CASSPGLSPNEQFF

d_call: TRBD1
j_call: TRBJ2-5
v_call: TRBV6-6
clone_size: NA
cdr3_nt: TGTGCCACAAGGGGAAAAGGGGGCGATGAGACCCAGTACTTC
cdr3_aa: CATRGKGGDETQYF

d_call: NA
j_call: TRBJ1-5
v_call: TRBV19
clone_size: NA
cdr3_nt: TGTGCCAGTAGTCCCGAACAGGGATCTAATCAGCCCCAGCATTTT
cdr3_aa: CASSPEQGSNQPQHF

d_call: NA
j_call: TRBJ2-2
v_call: TRBV10-1
clone_size: NA
cdr3_nt: TGCGCCAGCATTCCTGGCCCGAACACCGGGGAGCTGTTTTTT
cdr3_aa: CASIPGPNTGELFF

d_call: TRBD1
j_call: TRBJ1-6
v_call: TRBV6-6
clone_size: NA
cdr3_nt: TGTGCCAGCACCCGGGGGGGGACAGTTAATTCACCCCTCCACTTT
cdr3_aa: CASTRGGTVNSPLHF

d_call: NA
j_call: TRBJ1-5
v_call: TRBV19
clone_size: NA
cdr3_nt: TGTGCCAGTACCTATAGGGCCGGGGCCGGACCCAATCAGCCCCAGCATTTT
cdr3_aa: CASTYRAGAGPNQPQHF

d_call: NA
j_call: TRBJ1-5
v_call: TRBV6-5
clone_size: NA
cdr3_nt: TGTGCCAGCAGTTCCGACCGGGATCAGCCCCAGCATTTT
cdr3_aa: CASSSDRDQPQHF

d_call: NA
j_call: TRBJ1-6
v_call: TRBV7-2
clone_size: NA
cdr3_nt: TGTGCCAGCAGCTTAGCCGACCAGGCCTATAATTCACCCCTCCACTTT
cdr3_aa: CASSLADQAYNSPLHF

d_call: NA
j_call: TRBJ1-2
v_call: TRBV7-3
clone_size: NA
cdr3_nt: TGTGCCAGCAGCTCTTCAACAATTGAGGGGGGCTACACCTTC
cdr3_aa: CASSSSTIEGGYTF

d_call: TRBD1
j_call: TRBJ1-5
v_call: TRBV28
clone_size: NA
cdr3_nt: TGTGCCAGCAGCGCACCGGGACAGGGTTTTCAGCCCCAGCATTTT
cdr3_aa: CASSAPGQGFQPQHF

d_call: NA
j_call: TRBJ1-1
v_call: TRBV18
clone_size: NA
cdr3_nt: TGTGCCAGCTCACCACGGGAGACTGAAGCTTTCTTT
cdr3_aa: CASSPRETEAFF

d_call: NA
j_call: TRBJ1-5
v_call: TRBV7-8
clone_size: NA
cdr3_nt: TGTGCCAGCAGCTTAGGGACGTCCCAGCATTTT
cdr3_aa: CASSLGTSQHF

d_call: NA
j_call: TRBJ2-1
v_call: TRBV11-3
clone_size: NA
cdr3_nt: TGTGCCAGCAGCTTTTCCCTAGTAACGAGTGAGCAGTTCTTC
cdr3_aa: CASSFSLVTSEQFF

d_call: NA
j_call: TRBJ1-2
v_call: TRBV6-5
clone_size: NA
cdr3_nt: TGTGCCAGCAGCCCCCCCGTTGGTGGAGTGGGTGGCTACACCTTC
cdr3_aa: CASSPPVGGVGGYTF

d_call: NA
j_call: TRBJ1-5
v_call: TRBV4-3
clone_size: NA
cdr3_nt: TGCGCCAGCAGCCAAGATTCCGGGTCCAATCAGCCCCAGCATTTT
cdr3_aa: CASSQDSGSNQPQHF

d_call: NA
j_call: TRBJ1-1
v_call: TRBV2
clone_size: NA
cdr3_nt: TGTGCCAGCAGGACACAGGGAGACACTGAAGCTTTCTTT
cdr3_aa: CASRTQGDTEAFF

d_call: NA
j_call: TRBJ1-1
v_call: TRBV7-9
clone_size: NA
cdr3_nt: TGTGCCAGCAGCCTTCAGGGACGGTACACTGAAGCTTTCTTT
cdr3_aa: CASSLQGRYTEAFF

d_call: NA
j_call: TRBJ2-7
v_call: TRBV6-5
clone_size: NA
cdr3_nt: TGTGCCAGCAGTTACGGGGTGGGGCAGTACTTC
cdr3_aa: CASSYGVGQYF

d_call: NA
j_call: TRBJ1-1
v_call: TRBV12-5
clone_size: NA
cdr3_nt: TGTGCTAGTGGTACCACCGGGCAAAAGGTGGGTAGCACTGAAGCTTTCTTT
cdr3_aa: CASGTTGQKVGSTEAFF

d_call: NA
j_call: TRBJ2-7
v_call: TRBV7-2
clone_size: NA
cdr3_nt: TGTGCCAGCAGCTTAGCCGGGGTTTCCTACGAGCAGTACTTC
cdr3_aa: CASSLAGVSYEQYF

d_call: NA
j_call: TRBJ2-7
v_call: TRBV7-8
clone_size: NA
cdr3_nt: TGTGCCAGCAGCTTAGACGCGGGACAGTCCTACGAGCAGTACTTC
cdr3_aa: CASSLDAGQSYEQYF

d_call: NA
j_call: TRBJ2-3
v_call: TRBV30
clone_size: NA
cdr3_nt: TGTGCCTGGAGTGGCGGGGTCACAGATACGCAGTATTTT
cdr3_aa: CAWSGGVTDTQYF

d_call: NA
j_call: TRBJ1-2
v_call: TRBV7-9
clone_size: NA
cdr3_nt: TGTGCCAGCAGCTTATCAGGCAGAGGGTATGGCTACACCTTC
cdr3_aa: CASSLSGRGYGYTF

d_call: NA
j_call: TRBJ1-3
v_call: TRBV5-8
clone_size: few
cdr3_nt: TGTGCCAGCAGCGAAGAAGGAGTGAGAAACACCATATATTTT
cdr3_aa: CASSEEGVRNTIYF

d_call: TRBD1
j_call: TRBJ2-2
v_call: TRBV6-1
clone_size: NA
cdr3_nt: TGTGCCAGCAGTCGGGACAGCCTCACCGGGGAGCTGTTTTTT
cdr3_aa: CASSRDSLTGELFF

d_call: NA
j_call: TRBJ2-3
v_call: TRBV7-2
clone_size: few
cdr3_nt: TGTGCCAGCAAACCCGGGACGGATACGCAGTATTTT
cdr3_aa: CASKPGTDTQYF

d_call: TRBD1
j_call: TRBJ1-1
v_call: TRBV5-1
clone_size: once
cdr3_nt: TGCGCCAGCAGCTTCGAGGGACAGGCCACTGAAGCTTTCTTT
cdr3_aa: CASSFEGQATEAFF

d_call: NA
j_call: TRBJ1-3
v_call: TRBV28
clone_size: NA
cdr3_nt: TGTGCCAGCAGTTTATGGGGTGGGGCAGGGGCCTCTGGAAACACCATATATTTT
cdr3_aa: CASSLWGGAGASGNTIYF

d_call: NA
j_call: TRBJ2-2
v_call: TRBV27
clone_size: NA
cdr3_nt: TGTGCCAGCAGTTTTAGCACCGGGGAGCTGTTTTTT
cdr3_aa: CASSFSTGELFF

d_call: NA
j_call: TRBJ1-1
v_call: TRBV7-2
clone_size: NA
cdr3_nt: TGTGCCAGCAGCTTAGTTGGTCAGGGAGGGGCTGAAGCTTTCTTT
cdr3_aa: CASSLVGQGGAEAFF

d_call: TRBD1
j_call: TRBJ1-4
v_call: TRBV29-1
clone_size: once
cdr3_nt: TGCAGCGTTGGAAACAGGGGCCAAGGGGAAAAACTGTTTTTT
cdr3_aa: CSVGNRGQGEKLFF

d_call: TRBD1
j_call: TRBJ1-1
v_call: TRBV10-3
clone_size: NA
cdr3_nt: TGTGCCATCAGTGCTGAGGACAGGGGGGAAACTGAAGCTTTCTTT
cdr3_aa: CAISAEDRGETEAFF

d_call: NA
j_call: TRBJ2-5
v_call: TRBV11-3
clone_size: NA
cdr3_nt: TGTGCCAGCAGCGAATCAATTCGAACGGGAGAGACCCAGTACTTC
cdr3_aa: CASSESIRTGETQYF

d_call: NA
j_call: TRBJ1-5
v_call: TRBV10-3
clone_size: NA
cdr3_nt: TGTGCCACAAAGGCCGGGGACGATCAGCCCCAGCATTTT
cdr3_aa: CATKAGDDQPQHF

d_call: NA
j_call: TRBJ2-4
v_call: TRBV5-6
clone_size: NA
cdr3_nt: TGTGCCAGCAGCATGACTCAGGGTACTAAAAACATTCAGTACTTC
cdr3_aa: CASSMTQGTKNIQYF